A single sample gave rise to the 27 T cell receptor beta chains below, sequenced in a study of somatic mutations in cytotoxic T cells in rheumatoid arthritis. Some clones are missing from TCRdb's copy, which holds only in-frame ones; the method was immunoSEQ multiplex PCR. This sample has about 20,000 clones, with 85% to 90% found just once. Sequenced sample: CD8+ T cells sorted from blood. The receptors were gathered from a woman between 45 and 65 years old in good health.

V and J are TRBV28 and TRBJ1-3; D is undetermined. This CDR3 is 14 amino acids long. V gave up 8 bases and J gave up 4 bases, with 15 bases separating them. CDR1 and CDR2 (germline): MDHEN, SYDVKM. CDR3 nucleotides: TGTGCCAGCCGAATCCATACTGAGGGAAACACCATATATTTT. Protein product: CASRIHTEGNTIYF. The full variable domain, with the rest looked up from reference TRBV28 and TRBJ1-3, is DVKVTQSSRYLVKRTGEKVFLECVQDMDHENMFWYRQDPGLGLRLIYFSYDVKMKEKGDIPEGYSVSREKKERFSLILESASTNQTSMYLCASRIHTEGNTIYFGEGSWLTVV.

The chain combines TRBV20-1 with TRBJ1-1; TRBD1 might be the D (6 bases). V was cut by 4 bases and J by 6 bases, with 9 bases left in between. CDR1 is DFQATT and CDR2 is SNEGSKA in the germline V gene (reference sequence). The CDR3 consists of 11 residues. The CDR3 protein is CSATTGSEAFF. Here the CDR3 DNA reads TGCAGTGCTACCACAGGGTCTGAAGCTTTCTTT.

This chain joins TRBV27 and TRBJ1-5; TRBD1 is a possible D gene (5 bases). Trimming cost V 1 base and J 9 bases, with 10 bases left between them. Germline V lookup: CDR1 MNHEY, CDR2 SMNVEV (reference sequence). CDR3 length equals 13 residues. CDR3 protein: CASSLWQGGPQHF. The CDR3 nucleotides read TGTGCCAGCAGTTTATGGCAGGGAGGGCCCCAGCATTTT.

The table lists this clone with a few counts. The CDR3 here is CASSVGDGYGYTF. Here the CDR3 DNA reads TGTGCCAGCAGCGTAGGGGACGGCTATGGCTACACCTTC. This chain uses TRBV9 with TRBJ1-2, with D maybe TRBD1 (5 bases). CDR1 and CDR2 from the germline V gene are SGDLS and YYNGEE. The CDR3 is made up of 13 amino acids. The ends were cut back, 0 bases at V and 4 bases at J, with 7 bases in the middle. The whole variable domain, remainder taken from reference TRBV9 and TRBJ1-2, is DSGVTQTPKHLITATGQRVTLRCSPRSGDLSVYWYQQSLDQGLQFLIQYYNGEERAKGNILERFSAQQFPDLHSELNLSSLELGDSALYFCASSVGDGYGYTFGSGTRLTVV.

V is TRBV27 and J is TRBJ2-3, with 8 bases fitting TRBD1. Trimming cost V 2 bases and J 1 base; bases outside gene matches: 8. Germline V lookup: CDR1 MNHEY, CDR2 SMNVEV (reference sequence). This CDR3 has 17 amino acids. The CDR3 sequence is CASSLRQGAGRTDTQYF. For the CDR3, the DNA is TGTGCCAGCAGTTTAAGGCAGGGGGCTGGACGCACAGATACGCAGTATTTT.

V gene TRBV29-1 combines with J gene TRBJ1-2, with TRBD1 as a possible D gene (5 bases). Per the germline V gene, CDR1 is SQVTM and CDR2 is ANQGSEA. This CDR3 region has 14 residues. The V end lost 6 bases, the J end lost 3 bases, and 17 bases lay between the germline ends. CDR3 protein: CSVETPLGDYGYTF. Written as DNA, the CDR3 is TGCAGCGTCGAAACTCCCCTGGGGGACTATGGCTACACCTTC.

The chain carries TRBV5-6 and TRBJ1-1; perhaps TRBD1 as D (5 bases). With 5 bases removed from V and 2 bases from J, the gap between germline ends came to 16 bases. This CDR3 contains 15 residues. CDR1 is SGHDT and CDR2 is YYEEEE in the germline V gene. The CDR3 DNA sequence: TGTGCCAGCAGTTTATCGTTTCAGGGCAACACTGAAGCTTTCTTT. Translating gives CASSLSFQGNTEAFF.

J is TRBJ2-6 and V is TRBV7-8, with D possibly TRBD1 on 6 matching bases. The germline gives CDR1 SGHVS, CDR2 FQNEAQ. The CDR3 has 18 residues. The V end lost 2 bases, the J end lost 0 bases, and 14 bases lay between the germline ends. The CDR3 reads CASSLNNRDLSGANVLTF. Here the CDR3 DNA reads TGTGCCAGCAGCTTAAACAACAGGGACCTCTCTGGGGCCAACGTCCTGACTTTC.

The chain employs TRBV7-8 and TRBJ1-1; maybe TRBD1 (6 bases). The CDR3 runs 15 residues. V was clipped by 0 bases and J by 3 bases, with 11 bases between them. Germline loops: CDR1 SGHVS, CDR2 FQNEAQ. The CDR3 loop reads CASSLAIGGHTEAFF. The CDR3 DNA follows: TGTGCCAGCAGCTTAGCAATTGGGGGGCACACTGAAGCTTTCTTT.

The rearrangement joins TRBV5-4 to TRBJ2-3; D is undetermined. Looked up from germline, CDR1 is SGHNT and CDR2 is YYREEE (reference sequence). Trimming shortened V by 4 bases and J by 6 bases, and 18 bases separated the two germline ends. This CDR3 spans 15 amino acids. The CDR3 DNA reads TGTGCCAGCAGCCCCTTCCCTCCCTCATCCGATACGCAGTATTTT. Translation: CASSPFPPSSDTQYF.

This chain joins TRBV2 and TRBJ2-1; D unclear. Trimming cost V 4 bases and J 2 bases, with 15 bases left between them. Germline CDR1 is SNHLY and CDR2 is FYNNEI. The CDR3 runs 16 residues. CDR3 in amino acids: CASSVTSQVTYNEQFF. CDR3 DNA sequence: TGTGCCAGCAGTGTAACGAGTCAGGTTACCTACAATGAGCAGTTCTTC.

This chain joins TRBV27 and TRBJ1-1; D perhaps matches TRBD1 (5 bases). Germline loops: CDR1 MNHEY, CDR2 SMNVEV (reference sequence). V gave up 2 bases and J gave up 5 bases, with 15 bases separating them. The CDR3 is 15 amino acids. The chain's CDR3 is CASSLLPGRATEAFF. The CDR3, as DNA: TGTGCCAGCAGTTTACTCCCGGGGCGGGCGACTGAAGCTTTCTTT.

The chain has TRBV7-9 and TRBJ1-2, with D tentatively TRBD1 (6 bases). The V gene's germline CDR1 is SEHNR and CDR2 FQNEAQ (reference sequence). The V and J ends lost 10 bases and 12 bases respectively, with 21 bases between them. This CDR3 is built from 12 residues. This chain's CDR3 is CATLREGGLHTF. In DNA, the CDR3 is TGTGCCACCTTGAGGGAGGGGGGCCTTCACACCTTC.

CDR3 DNA: TGTGCCAGCAGCTTAGATGCCAGCAATCAGCCCCAGCATTTT. Amino acids: CASSLDASNQPQHF. The gene calls are TRBV11-2 and TRBJ1-5; D is unresolved. The germline V gene encodes CDR1 SGHAT and CDR2 FQNNGV. Trimming took off 0 bases at V and 1 base at J, with 4 bases between the two ends. The CDR3 sequence is 14 residues long.

The rearrangement links TRBV18 to TRBJ1-4; D is undetermined. Trimming removed 5 bases at V and 0 bases at J, with 10 bases between. The CDR3 spans 15 residues. Germline V gene lookup returns CDR1 KGHSH and CDR2 LQKENI. CDR3 loop: CASSTTGATNEKLFF. CDR3 bases: TGTGCCAGCTCAACCACGGGTGCAACTAATGAAAAACTGTTTTTT. The variable domain in full, completed from reference TRBV18 and TRBJ1-4, reads NAGVMQNPRHLVRRRGQEARLRCSPMKGHSHVYWYRQLPEEGLKFMVYLQKENIIDESGMPKERFSAEFPKEGPSILRIQQVVRGDSAAYFCASSTTGATNEKLFFGSGTQLSVL.

The chain has TRBV11-2 and TRBJ1-2; D uncertain. The CDR3 consists of 14 residues. Germline lookup yields CDR1 SGHAT and CDR2 FQNNGV. V lost 5 bases to trimming and J lost 6 bases, with 16 bases between them. The DNA of the CDR3 is TGTGCCAGCAGCGGTCCGTGGACCACGAATGGCTACACCTTC. Encoded protein: CASSGPWTTNGYTF. Looking up the rest from reference TRBV11-2 and TRBJ1-2 gives the full variable domain: EAGVAQSPRYKIIEKRQSVAFWCNPISGHATLYWYQQILGQGPKLLIQFQNNGVVDDSQLPKDRFSAERLKGVDSTLKIQPAKLEDSAVYLCASSGPWTTNGYTFGSGTRLTVV.

The V and J genes are TRBV2 and TRBJ2-3; weak D call: TRBD1 (6 bases). Looked up from germline, CDR1 is SNHLY and CDR2 is FYNNEI. CDR3 length: 15 residues. V gave up 7 bases and J gave up 3 bases, with 17 bases separating them. The chain's CDR3 is CASTHIPDRTDTQYF. DNA of the CDR3: TGTGCCAGCACTCATATACCAGACAGGACAGATACGCAGTATTTT.

This clone showed up just once. This sequence joins TRBV28 and TRBJ2-3, with TRBD2 matching 10 bases. V was clipped by 2 bases and J by 2 bases; unmatched bases: 7. The CDR3 extends over 17 amino acids. CDR1 and CDR2 from the germline V gene are MDHEN and SYDVKM. CDR3 sequence: CASSLRLAGVITDTQYF. In nucleotides, the CDR3 is TGTGCCAGCAGTTTACGGCTAGCGGGGGTTATCACAGATACGCAGTATTTT.

The rearrangement uses TRBV6-5 and TRBJ2-5, with 7 nucleotides matching TRBD1. CDR1 MNHEY and CDR2 SVGAGI come from the germline V gene. This CDR3 spans 14 amino acids. Trimming cost V 0 bases and J 5 bases; bases outside gene matches: 3. The CDR3 DNA reads TGTGCCAGCAGTTACTCAGGGGGCGGGGAGACCCAGTACTTC. Its translation: CASSYSGGGETQYF.

V usage is TRBV27 and J usage is TRBJ2-1; 12 bases match TRBD2. In germline, CDR1 is MNHEY, CDR2 SMNVEV (reference sequence). V dropped 2 bases and J dropped 4; count of bases not matched to a gene: 3. This CDR3 spans 16 amino acids. The CDR3 reads CASSLGTSGLYNEQFF. CDR3 DNA sequence: TGTGCCAGCAGTTTAGGGACTAGCGGGCTATACAATGAGCAGTTCTTC.

The chain uses TRBV27 and TRBJ1-1; D is unclear. Trimming cost V 0 bases and J 0 bases, with 5 bases left between them. Germline assignment: CDR1 MNHEY and CDR2 SMNVEV (reference sequence). This CDR3 has 14 residues. The CDR3, as DNA: TGTGCCAGCAGTTTATCGCCAATGAACACTGAAGCTTTCTTT. Translating it yields CASSLSPMNTEAFF.

This sequence joins TRBV5-8 and TRBJ1-1; D not resolved. Germline-derived CDR1 and CDR2 are SGHTS and YDEGEE. This CDR3 has 14 amino acids. The V end was cut by 0 bases, the J end by 4 bases, with 10 bases between. The CDR3 bases are TGTGCCAGCAGCTTGGGGGTAGGGTTCACTGAAGCTTTCTTT. This codes for CASSLGVGFTEAFF.

The V gene is TRBV9, the J gene TRBJ2-2; perhaps TRBD2 as D (6 bases). Germline CDR1 is SGDLS and CDR2 is YYNGEE. V lost 6 bases to trimming and J lost 5 bases, with 11 bases between them. This CDR3 spans 13 amino acids. The CDR3 sequence is CASNAEGTGELFF. The CDR3 region has the DNA TGTGCCAGCAACGCGGAGGGGACCGGGGAGCTGTTTTTT.

The chain joins TRBV6-1 to TRBJ2-3; possibly TRBD1 or TRBD2 for D (5 bases each). Trimming removed 8 bases from V and 3 bases from J, with 12 bases in between. This CDR3 spans 13 amino acids. Germline CDR1 and CDR2: MNHNS and SASEGT. For the CDR3, the DNA is TGTGCCAGCGCCGGGGACGGTACAGATACGCAGTATTTT. It yields the protein CASAGDGTDTQYF.

This chain uses TRBV9 with TRBJ2-5; D may be TRBD2 (6 bases). V lost 0 bases to trimming and J lost 5 bases, with 11 bases between them. The CDR3 length is 14 residues. Germline V lookup: CDR1 SGDLS, CDR2 YYNGEE. The CDR3 is CASSVGGREETQYF. CDR3 in DNA: TGTGCCAGCAGCGTAGGGGGTCGGGAGGAGACCCAGTACTTC.

V is TRBV5-4 and J is TRBJ1-1; D ambiguous. The germline V and J ends were trimmed by 7 bases and 4 bases, with 26 bases remaining between them. Germline values: CDR1 SGHNT, CDR2 YYREEE (reference sequence). This CDR3 comprises 17 residues. CDR3 region: CASGVLGFWGGSTEAFF. In nucleotides, the CDR3 is TGTGCCAGCGGGGTCTTGGGGTTTTGGGGAGGGAGCACTGAAGCTTTCTTT.

The chain has TRBV9 and TRBJ1-4, with D unclear. Germline CDR1 and CDR2: SGDLS and YYNGEE. Trimming left V 0 bases short and J 4 bases short, with 13 bases between. The CDR3 has 16 residues. The CDR3 reads CASSVAGWVDNEKLFF. DNA of the CDR3: TGTGCCAGCAGCGTAGCTGGGTGGGTCGATAATGAAAAACTGTTTTTT.